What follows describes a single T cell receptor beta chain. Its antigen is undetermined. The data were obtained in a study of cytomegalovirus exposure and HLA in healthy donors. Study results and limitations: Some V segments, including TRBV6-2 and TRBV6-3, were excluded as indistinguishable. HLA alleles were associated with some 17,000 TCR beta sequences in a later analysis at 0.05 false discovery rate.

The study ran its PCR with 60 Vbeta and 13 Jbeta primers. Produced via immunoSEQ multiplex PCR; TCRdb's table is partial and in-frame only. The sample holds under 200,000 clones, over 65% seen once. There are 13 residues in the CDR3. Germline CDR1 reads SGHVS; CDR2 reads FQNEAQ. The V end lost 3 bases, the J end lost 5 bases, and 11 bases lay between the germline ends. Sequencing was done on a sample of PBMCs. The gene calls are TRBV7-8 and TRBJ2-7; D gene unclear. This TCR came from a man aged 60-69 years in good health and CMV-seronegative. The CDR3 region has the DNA TGTGCCAGCAGCTTGGCCAGGCGCGACGAGCAGTACTTC. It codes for CASSLARRDEQYF.